This TCR beta chain was identified in a study of cytomegalovirus exposure and HLA in healthy donors. The study, taken as a whole, reports: More clonal expansion characterized HLA-associated TCR beta chains than equally common others in a later analysis.

A word on this clone: Its antigen is not known.

The study ran its PCR with 60 Vbeta and 13 Jbeta primers. Sequencing used immunoSEQ multiplex PCR; TCRdb keeps in-frame clones, though not all of them. The sample comprises around 140,000 clones, almost 85% of which are singletons, and about 3.4% rests with the top ten. V lost 4 bases and J 3 bases, leaving 9 bases between the germline ends. This CDR3 is 13 amino acids long. Germline V gives CDR1 PRHDT, CDR2 FYEKMQ (reference sequence). The rearrangement links TRBV13 to TRBJ1-2; D may be TRBD1 (5 bases). The sequence derives from a man between 18 and 35 years old in good health and CMV-seropositive. The sequenced sample was PBMCs. The CDR3 loop reads CASSSDSDYGYTF. In DNA form, the CDR3 reads TGTGCCAGCAGCTCTGACAGTGACTATGGCTACACCTTC. The whole variable domain, filled in from reference TRBV13 and TRBJ1-2, reads AAGVIQSPRHLIKEKRETATLKCYPIPRHDTVYWYQQGPGQDPQFLISFYEKMQSDKGSIPDRFSAQQFSDYHSELNMSSLELGDSALYFCASSSDSDYGYTFGSGTRLTVV.